Listed here are 28 T cell receptor beta chains from one sample, sequenced in a study of CD8 T cells in ankylosing spondylitis. Via MiXCR, TCRdb re-called the 5' RACE reads, giving one row per CDR3 protein. The table lists 380,000 or so distinct CDR3 sequences, approximately 20% of them singletons. Sequenced input: blood, either unsorted or a sorted T cell fraction (not recorded which). The source of these receptors is a male donor with ankylosing spondylitis or in good health (not recorded which).

The V call is TRBV3-1, the J call TRBJ2-7; the match to TRBD2 covers 12 bases. Germline trimming cut 5 bases from V and 6 bases from J; bases unmatched to any gene: 8. Germline loops: CDR1 LGHDT, CDR2 YNNKEL (reference sequence). This CDR3 is 15 amino acids long. This CDR3 is CASSEPSGGAPEQYF. CDR3 sequence (DNA): TGTGCCAGCAGCGAACCTAGCGGGGGGGCCCCCGAGCAGTACTTC.

The chain uses TRBV7-9 and TRBJ2-3; D gene ambiguous. Trimming removed 6 bases at V and 2 bases at J, with 15 bases between. Looked up from germline, CDR1 is SEHNR and CDR2 is FQNEAQ (reference sequence). The CDR3 loop spans 15 amino acids. Here the CDR3 DNA reads TGTGCCAGCAGGCCTACTCAGGTTCTCACAGATACGCAGTATTTT. Residues: CASRPTQVLTDTQYF.

This clonotype was seen ten or more times. V is TRBV9 and J is TRBJ2-7, with a possible D match to TRBD1 (6 bases). V was pared by 0 bases and J by 3 bases, with 16 bases between. Germline V gives CDR1 SGDLS, CDR2 YYNGEE. The CDR3 length is 16 residues. In DNA, the CDR3 is TGTGCCAGCAGCGTAGCGAAGGACAGTCAAAGCTACGAGCAGTACTTC. As protein: CASSVAKDSQSYEQYF.

This clonotype has only a few counts. The V call is TRBV11-2, the J call TRBJ2-1; the D gene is possibly TRBD1 (6 bases). Germline loops: CDR1 SGHAT, CDR2 FQNNGV. The CDR3 sequence is 15 residues long. The V end was cut by 7 bases, the J end by 0 bases, with 13 bases between. CDR3 coding DNA: TGTGCCAGCAATGGGGGCATTAGCTCCTACAATGAGCAGTTCTTC. Translated, it gives CASNGGISSYNEQFF.

The chain is built from TRBV5-6 and TRBJ1-1; tentative D call: TRBD1 (6 bases). CDR3 length equals 13 residues. Germline-derived CDR1 and CDR2 are SGHDT and YYEEEE. V shed 4 bases and J shed 7 bases, with 14 bases lying between them. CDR3 amino acids: CASSGDRRDEAFF. DNA of the CDR3: TGTGCCAGCAGCGGTGACAGGAGGGATGAAGCTTTCTTT.

This clonotype was found a few times. V and J are TRBV18 and TRBJ2-1; D is unresolved. The CDR3 totals 16 residues. V was clipped by 0 bases and J by 6 bases, with 15 bases between them. The germline CDR1 and CDR2 sequences are KGHSH and LQKENI. The CDR3 DNA is TGTGCCAGCTCACCACCCGCTAGGCGCCTGAGCAATGAGCAGTTCTTC. Amino acids: CASSPPARRLSNEQFF. Based on the CDR3 plus reference TRBV18 and TRBJ2-1, the full variable domain is NAGVMQNPRHLVRRRGQEARLRCSPMKGHSHVYWYRQLPEEGLKFMVYLQKENIIDESGMPKERFSAEFPKEGPSILRIQQVVRGDSAAYFCASSPPARRLSNEQFFGPGTRLTVL.

This chain connects TRBV4-1 to TRBJ2-3, with D unclear. Germline CDR1 is MGHRA and CDR2 is YSYEKL. V lost 0 bases, J lost 2 bases, and 9 bases lay in between. This CDR3 is built from 15 residues. The CDR3 DNA is TGCGCCAGCAGCCAAGATGACATCTCCACAGATACGCAGTATTTT. Translation gives CASSQDDISTDTQYF.

This chain uses TRBV12-5 with TRBJ2-7; 7 nucleotides line up with TRBD2. With 0 bases clipped from V and 9 bases from J, the junction kept 14 bases outside the gene matches. The CDR3 totals 16 residues. CDR1 LGHNT and CDR2 FRNRAP come from the germline V gene. CDR3 nucleotide sequence: TGTGCTAGTGGTTTGGTAGGGCCAGCGGGGCCACTGGCGCAGTACTTC. It is translated as CASGLVGPAGPLAQYF.

This chain joins TRBV7-9 and TRBJ2-7; D gene uncertain. Germline V gene sequence: CDR1 SEHNR, CDR2 FQNEAQ (reference sequence). CDR3 size: 15 residues. The V end lost 5 bases, the J end lost 2 bases, and 16 bases lay between the germline ends. The CDR3 loop is CASSPPLLQAYEQYF. DNA of the CDR3: TGTGCCAGCAGCCCACCCCTCCTCCAAGCCTACGAGCAGTACTTC.

V is TRBV6-5 and J is TRBJ2-1, with D unclear. This CDR3 contains 14 residues. The germline V gene encodes CDR1 MNHEY and CDR2 SVGAGI. Trimming took 2 bases from V and 8 from J, leaving 13 bases between them. The CDR3 protein is CASSYGGVFDEQFF. CDR3 bases: TGTGCCAGCAGTTACGGTGGGGTTTTTGATGAGCAGTTCTTC.

This clonotype has only a few counts. J is TRBJ2-1 and V is TRBV3-1; TRBD2 matches 7 bases. V was clipped by 2 bases and J by 0 bases; unmatched bases: 7. The CDR3 is 17 amino acids. Germline V gene sequence: CDR1 LGHDT, CDR2 YNNKEL (reference sequence). CDR3: CASSQLTPGGSYNEQFF. As DNA, the CDR3 is TGTGCCAGCAGCCAATTAACCCCGGGGGGCTCCTACAATGAGCAGTTCTTC.

This clonotype occurred a few times. This chain uses TRBV11-2 with TRBJ2-5; the match to TRBD2 covers 7 bases. Germline trimming cut 2 bases from V and 2 bases from J; bases unmatched to any gene: 8. The CDR3 loop spans 16 amino acids. Per germline, CDR1 SGHAT and CDR2 FQNNGV. Here the CDR3 reads CASSLLTSEGQETQYF. For the CDR3, the DNA is TGTGCCAGCAGCTTATTAACTAGCGAGGGGCAAGAGACCCAGTACTTC. The complete variable domain, with remaining parts taken from reference TRBV11-2 and TRBJ2-5, reads EAGVAQSPRYKIIEKRQSVAFWCNPISGHATLYWYQQILGQGPKLLIQFQNNGVVDDSQLPKDRFSAERLKGVDSTLKIQPAKLEDSAVYLCASSLLTSEGQETQYFGPGTRLLVL.

The V and J genes are TRBV29-1 and TRBJ2-7, with D uncertain. V lost 7 bases and J lost 2, with 15 bases in between. The CDR3 is 13 residues long. Germline V CDR1 and CDR2: SQVTM, ANQGSEA. For the CDR3, the DNA is TGCAGCGCCCGGTCGCGATCTACCTACGAGCAGTACTTC. This sequence encodes CSARSRSTYEQYF.

The genes are TRBV11-2 and TRBJ2-1; TRBD2 aligns across 11 bases. CDR1 is SGHAT, CDR2 FQNNGV, per germline. V lost 10 bases to trimming and J lost 3 bases; unmatched junction nucleotides: 5. The CDR3 is 14 residues long. The DNA of the CDR3 is TGTGCCACGCCGGGACTAGCGGACTACAATGAGCAGTTCTTC. This gives the protein CATPGLADYNEQFF.

This clonotype showed up just a few times. The V call is TRBV6-1, the J call TRBJ2-1; TRBD2 matches 11 bases. V was clipped by 6 bases and J by 3 bases; unmatched bases: 7. The CDR3 is 16 amino acids. Germline V gives CDR1 MNHNS, CDR2 SASEGT. CDR3 loop: CASSMGLAAFYNEQFF. The CDR3 coding sequence is TGTGCCAGCAGCATGGGACTAGCGGCCTTCTACAATGAGCAGTTCTTC.

The chain combines TRBV12-3 or TRBV12-4 with TRBJ1-5; TRBD1 matches 8 bases. This CDR3 has 15 residues. Unmatched junction bases numbered 6, after V lost 1 base and J lost 7 bases. DNA for the CDR3: TGTGCCAGCAGTTTAGGGACAGGGCAGGTACAGCCCCAGCATTTT. Encoded protein: CASSLGTGQVQPQHF.

The sample holds a few counts of this clonotype. The genes are TRBV6-5 and TRBJ2-5, with 8 positions matching TRBD2. This CDR3 is built from 16 residues. The germline gives CDR1 MNHEY, CDR2 SVGAGI. The trim removed 0 bases at V and 5 bases at J, leaving 8 bases unmatched. In DNA form, the CDR3 reads TGTGCCAGCAGTTACTCGGAGCGGGGGCCCCTGGAGACCCAGTACTTC. Translation: CASSYSERGPLETQYF.

The chain joins TRBV12-3 or TRBV12-4 to TRBJ2-7; the D is unclear. V shed 3 bases and J shed 0 bases, with 12 bases lying between them. This CDR3 contains 15 residues. CDR3 DNA sequence: TGTGCCAGCAGTTTTGGGGTCCAGAGCTCCTACGAGCAGTACTTC. Protein product: CASSFGVQSSYEQYF.

V gene TRBV7-9 combines with J gene TRBJ2-5; possibly TRBD2 for D (5 bases). This CDR3 has 15 amino acids. The ends were cut back, 4 bases at V and 0 bases at J, with 12 bases in the middle. Germline V gene lookup returns CDR1 SEHNR and CDR2 FQNEAQ (reference sequence). This CDR3 reads CASSSGPGYQETQYF. CDR3 bases: TGTGCCAGCAGCTCCGGACCGGGGTACCAAGAGACCCAGTACTTC. Complete variable domain (other parts from reference TRBV7-9 and TRBJ2-5): DTGVSQNPRHKITKRGQNVTFRCDPISEHNRLYWYRQTLGQGPEFLTYFQNEAQLEKSRLLSDRFSAERPKGSFSTLEIQRTEQGDSAMYLCASSSGPGYQETQYFGPGTRLLVL.

This clonotype was observed a handful of times. V and J are TRBV5-1 and TRBJ1-1; D not certain. CDR1 is SGHRS, CDR2 YFSETQ, per germline. V gave up 1 base and J gave up 3 bases, with 13 bases separating them. The CDR3 is made up of 15 amino acids. CDR3 in DNA: TGCGCCAGCAGCTTGAAGTCACTTGAGGACACTGAAGCTTTCTTT. Translating gives CASSLKSLEDTEAFF.

This clonotype has only a few counts. V and J are TRBV29-1 and TRBJ1-4, with D perhaps TRBD1 (6 bases). CDR1 and CDR2 from the germline V gene are SQVTM and ANQGSEA. This CDR3 comprises 13 residues. Trimming stripped 6 bases from V and 8 bases from J, with 16 bases between. The CDR3 nucleotides are TGCAGCGTCGCGGGGGCAGGCGACGAAAAACTGTTTTTT. Its translation is CSVAGAGDEKLFF. Variable domain in full (rest from reference TRBV29-1 and TRBJ1-4): SAVISQKPSRDICQRGTSLTIQCQVDSQVTMMFWYRQQPGQSLTLIATANQGSEATYESGFVIDKFPISRPNLTFSTLTVSNMSPEDSSIYLCSVAGAGDEKLFFGSGTQLSVL.

This clonotype showed up just a few times. The rearrangement uses TRBV4-1 and TRBJ2-1, with D unresolved. This CDR3 has 15 residues. V dropped 8 bases and J dropped 0 bases, with 14 bases sitting between them. Per the germline V gene, CDR1 is MGHRA and CDR2 is YSYEKL. The CDR3 bases are TGCGCCAGCGAACAGACACCGAGCTCCTACAATGAGCAGTTCTTC. Translation: CASEQTPSSYNEQFF.

This clonotype appeared a few times. This chain joins TRBV12-3 or TRBV12-4 and TRBJ2-1, with D possibly being TRBD2 (6 bases). The CDR3 has 14 residues. V lost 4 bases and J 3 bases, leaving 10 bases between the germline ends. This chain's CDR3 is CASSSPGLYNEQFF. As DNA, the CDR3 is TGTGCCAGCAGTTCCCCGGGACTCTACAATGAGCAGTTCTTC.

The rearrangement links TRBV11-2 to TRBJ2-7, with D maybe TRBD1 (6 bases). Trimming left V 5 bases short and J 3 bases short, with 17 bases between. Germline V gene lookup returns CDR1 SGHAT and CDR2 FQNNGV. CDR3 length: 15 amino acids. The CDR3: CASSIDRLLGYEQYF. The DNA for the CDR3 is TGTGCCAGCAGCATTGACAGGCTTCTGGGCTACGAGCAGTACTTC.

This clonotype occurred many times. The chain employs TRBV4-2 and TRBJ2-7, with 9 bases matching TRBD1. Losses at the gene ends were 5 bases for V and 4 bases for J; bases not matched to a gene: 6. CDR1 and CDR2 from the germline V gene are LGHNA and YNFKEQ. The CDR3 covers 14 residues. In nucleotides, the CDR3 is TGTGCCAGCAGCTATACCGGGACAGGGTACGAGCAGTACTTC. It is translated as CASSYTGTGYEQYF.

The CDR3 nucleotides read TGTGCCAGCAGTTACATCGGGACAGGGATCGACAATGAGCAGTTCTTC. This codes for CASSYIGTGIDNEQFF. V gene TRBV6-5 combines with J gene TRBJ2-1; 9 positions match TRBD1. CDR3 length equals 16 residues. V dropped 2 bases and J dropped 5; count of bases not matched to a gene: 7. Germline V CDR1 and CDR2: MNHEY, SVGAGI.

The J gene is TRBJ2-7, the V gene TRBV9, with D possibly being TRBD1 (7 bases). The CDR3 sequence is 15 residues long. Germline CDR1 and CDR2: SGDLS and YYNGEE. Deletions cut 0 bases from V and 4 bases from J, with 14 bases between. As DNA, the CDR3 is TGTGCCAGCAGCGTAGGAAGAGCAGGGGGGTACGAGCAGTACTTC. This encodes CASSVGRAGGYEQYF.

This clonotype has a handful of counts. J is TRBJ1-2 and V is TRBV12-3 or TRBV12-4; 7 bases align to TRBD1. This CDR3 region has 13 residues. J was trimmed by 5 bases and V by 4 bases; bases with no gene match: 4. The CDR3 loop reads CASSWGTAYGYTF. The DNA for the CDR3 is TGTGCCAGCAGTTGGGGGACAGCGTATGGCTACACCTTC.